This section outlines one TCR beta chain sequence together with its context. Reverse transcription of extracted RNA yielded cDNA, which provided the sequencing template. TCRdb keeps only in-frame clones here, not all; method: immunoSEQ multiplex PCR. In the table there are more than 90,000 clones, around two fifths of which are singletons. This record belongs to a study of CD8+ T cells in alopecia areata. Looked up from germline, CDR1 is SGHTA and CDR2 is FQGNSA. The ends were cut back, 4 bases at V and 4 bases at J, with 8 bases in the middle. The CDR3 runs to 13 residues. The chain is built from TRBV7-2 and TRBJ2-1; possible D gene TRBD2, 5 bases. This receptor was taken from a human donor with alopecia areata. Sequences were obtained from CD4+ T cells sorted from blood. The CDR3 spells CASSSGLYNEQFF. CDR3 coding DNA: TGTGCCAGCAGCTCCGGACTTTACAATGAGCAGTTCTTC.